The clone carrying this T cell receptor beta chain was picked up a small number of times. Other DNA sequences of this sample code for an identical CDR3. The sample originates from a study of shared clonotypes between healthy human individuals. The naive CD8 subset, CD45RO-negative cells positively selected for CCR7, excluded terminally differentiated effector memory CD45RA+ cells. Clones were read by immunoSEQ multiplex PCR, and TCRdb kept only the in-frame ones, dropping some. The table has about 2.1 million clones, 80% to 95% seen once. The CDR3 is 13 amino acids. The V end lost 4 bases, the J end lost 1 base, and 7 bases lay between the germline ends. CDR1 and CDR2 from the germline V gene are LNHDA and SQIVND (reference sequence).

This chain uses TRBV19 with TRBJ1-1, with D possibly TRBD1 on 5 matching bases. This sequence was found in a man in his late teens or twenties in good health. Some clones in this sample may be carry-over from other donors' samples. Specimen: naive CD8+ T cells from PBMCs. The CDR3 nucleotides read TGTGCCAGTAGTAGCGGGGGGAACACTGAAGCTTTCTTT. It codes for CASSSGGNTEAFF. The complete variable domain, with remaining parts taken from reference TRBV19 and TRBJ1-1, reads DGGITQSPKYLFRKEGQNVTLSCEQNLNHDAMYWYRQDPGQGLRLIYYSQIVNDFQKGDIAEGYSVSREKKESFPLTVTSAQKNPTAFYLCASSSGGNTEAFFGQGTRLTVV.